The subject of this entry is one T cell receptor beta chain. No antigen is known for it. Base qualities are not at hand, and no much larger clone is one base apart. This sample was taken from a study of cytomegalovirus exposure and HLA in healthy donors (dated by TCRdb to 2015 to 2018). In terms of the full investigation: In an earlier analysis of some 610 of the donors, 276 Gb of sequence data and some 120 million unique TCR beta sequences from 180 million or so T cells were reported. An early release that covered approximately 600 HLA-typed donors contained about 290 gigabases of sequencing data and tens of millions of unique TCR sequences. Of the roughly 390 genotyped donors, approximately 83% fell in the genetic ancestry cluster associated with self-reported Caucasian donors. The study aimed to test whether cataloging public T cell receptors could reveal signatures of past pathogen exposure. The study used immunosequencing to profile the T cell repertoires of more than 650 subjects and linked those repertoires to cytomegalovirus serostatus. Besides the first cohort of under 700 subjects, a separate validation cohort made up of over 95 different subjects was used. High-throughput TCR immunosequencing, statistical association of individual TCRs with disease status, and machine learning were combined to predict cytomegalovirus infection status. To study patterns of TCR occurrence, a later analysis re-analyzed previously published TCR beta repertoires from 500 to 850 donors and added high-resolution HLA genotyping. In the later analysis, no new phenotypic data were used to find candidate immune exposures; instead, reliance was placed on TCR beta sequences and their occurrence across donors. An earlier analysis of some 500 of the donors applied high-throughput TCR beta sequencing to assess whether each TCR beta V gene segment acted as functional or pseudogenic. Donor age, sex, ethnicity and CMV serostatus were collected together with the repertoire data. A later genetic analysis used genome-wide SNP genotypes for about three fifths of the 666 donors, treating that subset as a discovery cohort. Every discovery cohort repertoire had been produced on one sequencing platform. Class I and class II HLA loci were covered by the typing at four-digit resolution. Typing coverage differed by locus: A, B, C, DRB1 and DQB1 were typed in roughly 629-640 donors, DQA1 in about 510, DPA1 in around 580, and DPB1 in just under 490. Several DR-DQ haplotypes were handled as single units for association and clustering because linkage in the cohort was strong. Among some 410 genotyped donors of the cohort, an average of around 220,000 unique TCR beta nucleotide sequences was sequenced per donor, of which approximately 19% were non-productive.

Based on the germline V gene (reference sequence), the CDR1 and CDR2 sequences are WNHNN and SYGVQD. There are 15 amino acids in the CDR3, from cysteine to phenylalanine inclusive. Of all the DNA, just the CDR3 is kept, 45 bases in frame from base 1. Germline trimming: 5 bases from V, 2 bases from J; junction bases outside gene matches: 7. Summary of the overall study and its limitations: Presence/absence analyses assumed roughly uniform sequencing depth across donors, an assumption that may not hold. According to the authors, the approach could potentially be generalized to other disease states and immunological phenotypes. Because the 87-base-pair reads could not distinguish some IMGT-functional V segments, including TRBV6-2 and TRBV6-3, those segments were excluded. A further reported finding was that TCR beta sequences accurately predicted the HLA-A and HLA-B alleles for most subjects in the first cohort. When HLA alleles, especially DR and DQ, strongly co-occurred, attributing TCR associations to individual alleles was difficult. In a later genetic analysis, a missense DCLRE1C variant was associated with V-gene and J-gene trimming of TCR beta chains, and the association was replicated in an independent cohort. Because some donors lacked HLA typing at each locus, the association tests relied only on the typed subset. In a later genetic analysis, fewer N-insertions in productive TCRs were reported among donors in an Asian-associated ancestry cluster than the approximately 670-donor mean. According to a later analysis, most CMV-associated TCR beta chains appeared to be HLA-restricted, and the HLA associations seemed to be driven largely by CMV exposure. Three of the identified cytomegalovirus-associated TCR beta chains were confirmed in vitro to be specific for cytomegalovirus antigens. Immune exposure information for the cohort was limited to CMV serostatus. An earlier analysis of some 590 of the donors showed that most TCR beta V segments appeared in productive rearrangements either about 90% or about 30% of the time, which broadly matched IMGT annotations. The study gave a list of roughly 150 TCR beta chains associated with cytomegalovirus. Correlated functional status among segregating V segments might reflect linkage disequilibrium, but an unknown experimental factor could not be ruled out. Only TCR beta chains were sequenced in this cohort, and the absence of alpha or paired-chain data limited detectable features. Most TCR sequences were observed very rarely across donors, whereas some public TCRs were present in many individuals. The earlier analysis of some 560 of the donors excluded over 15 rarely observed V segments, including chromosome 9 orphons, because counts were too low. The classifier was reported to diagnose cytomegalovirus status with high specificity and sensitivity in both the original and validation cohorts. At a false discovery rate of 0.05, a later analysis linked approximately 18,000 TCR beta sequences to specific HLA alleles. The sequencing pipeline was judged likely to have produced a cluster of highly shared sequence variants as a technical artifact. In a later analysis, HLA-associated TCR beta chains were found to be more clonally expanded and to have lower generation probabilities than equally common non-associated chains. Several of the top co-occurrence clusters appeared to be linked to parvovirus B19, influenza, CMV and Epstein-Barr virus, according to a later analysis. A later analysis found that TCR association rates varied across HLA loci, with DRB1 alleles showing the most associated TCRs and HLA-C alleles the fewest.

The cohort consisted of approximately 690 healthy bone marrow donors. All cohort members were sampled while nominally healthy, although unrecorded immune exposures were likely present. The donor was CMV seronegative and was included in the group of a few hundred seronegative cohort members. A peripheral blood sample was provided by each donor, and peripheral blood mononuclear cells were used for TCR beta sequencing. The Qiagen DNeasy Blood Extraction Kit was used to extract genomic DNA from the blood cell samples. To prepare the library, the immunoSEQ multiplex PCR assay was applied. A mixture of 60 forward primers for TCR Vbeta segments and 13 reverse primers for TCR Jbeta segments was used in the multiplex PCR. A multiplex PCR assay on genomic DNA amplified the CDR3 region of rearranged TCR beta genes. On the Illumina HiSeq System, the amplified TCR beta libraries were sequenced as 87-base-pair reads. The authors' analysis ran thus. A later analysis tallied approximately 87 million unique TCR beta chains across the 666 repertoires, and 10 million to 11 million of those chains were shared by two or more donors. A nearest-neighbor algorithm error-corrected the raw reads and collapsed the reads into unique sequences, merging closely related sequences to remove PCR and sequencing errors. Alignment of CDR3 sequences to IMGT reference sequences was used to assign V, D and J gene segments. For a sequence to be retained, a match of at least six nucleotides was required to both a V gene segment and a J gene segment. A rearrangement counted as productive if the CDR3 had no stop codons and remained in frame with V and J, and every other rearrangement counted as non-productive. Following IMGT convention, CDR3 was defined as the stretch from the second conserved V-encoded cysteine up to the conserved J-encoded phenylalanine. The earlier analysis of 550 to 650 of the donors excluded any sequence lacking an unambiguous match to a single V gene segment. An earlier analysis of a few hundred of the donors called V segments functional above 56.7% productive rearrangements and segregating when the between-donor standard deviation exceeded 5%. A statistical classification framework was built to diagnose cytomegalovirus status from the catalog of TCR beta chain sequences. V and J gene assignment, in a later analysis, came from comparing TCR nucleotide sequences with IMGT/GENE-DB human TR gene sequences. Using the TCRdist pipeline, a later analysis assigned CDR3 sequences along with most-parsimonious VDJ recombination scenarios. In a later analysis, each TCR beta chain was defined by its CDR3 amino acid sequence together with its V-gene family, and reads without a unique V-gene family were excluded. To address suspected cross-contamination and a sequencing artifact, a later analysis removed 450 to 700 highly shared, low-generation-probability nucleotide sequences. In a later analysis, a clonal expansion index for each public chain was calculated from normalized within-repertoire ranks of inferred template counts. In a later analysis, generation probabilities were computed with a VDJ recombination model fitted to out-of-frame rearrangements, and the resulting probabilities were checked against IGoR. Hypergeometric tests were used in a later analysis to score TCR-TCR, TCR-HLA and TCR-CMV co-occurrence, with a repertoire-size bias correction applied to the TCR pairs. A later analysis estimated false discovery rates by permuting HLA or CMV assignments 20 times. In a later analysis, co-occurring TCRs were grouped with DBSCAN, and TCRdist sequence similarity was added when clustering was performed within HLA-allele-positive subsets. Co-occurrence clustering excluded repertoires with fewer than 30,000 or more than 120,000 public chains, plus five with anomalous nucleotide sharing. Imported from immuneACCESS, the table was reduced by TCRdb to in-frame sequences with V and J called. These copies leave out some clones; in studies compared against another copy, an unresolved V gene accounts for under half, and the cause of the remainder is not known. That table furnishes V, J and clone size, whereas the DNA furnished D and trimming. The sample contains about 89,000 clones, over 60% of them found a single time. The top ten constitute approximately 3.7% of the sample.

The rearranged segments are TRBV10-1 and TRBJ2-3, and 7 junctional nucleotides match TRBD1. The material sequenced was PBMCs. This clonotype was obtained from a man aged 25-45 years in good health and CMV-seronegative. The CDR3 protein: CASSSYRGPTDTQYF. The bases are TGCGCCAGCAGTTCTTACAGGGGACCCACAGATACGCAGTATTTT.